This TCR beta chain was sequenced for a study of cytomegalovirus exposure and HLA in healthy donors. This CDR3 comprises 13 residues. V shed 6 bases and J shed 9 bases, with 15 bases lying between them. Germline assignment: CDR1 MRHNA and CDR2 SNTAGT. Broader study findings: As a later analysis showed, a missense DCLRE1C variant was linked to trimming of TCR beta V- and J-genes. Earlier analysis looked at TCR beta V segments, and most were productive about 90% or about 30% of the time. An analysis that was carried out later associated 16,951 TCR beta sequences with HLA alleles at 0.05 false discovery rate. Among TCR beta chains, those listed as cytomegalovirus-associated numbered some 170.

Both 60 Vbeta primers and 13 Jbeta primers went into the PCR. Using immunoSEQ multiplex PCR, the repertoire was profiled, and TCRdb retains in-frame clones only, with some absent. The sample records 200,000 or so clones, less than 85% being singletons. For this clone: Its antigen is unidentified.

This clonotype originated in a girl aged 2 to 9 in good health and CMV-seronegative. The V gene is TRBV6-4, the J gene TRBJ2-1, with D possibly being TRBD1 (5 bases). Sample: PBMCs. CDR3 region: CASRMTAVGEQFF. The CDR3 bases are TGTGCCAGCAGAATGACAGCTGTAGGTGAGCAGTTCTTC.